This T cell receptor (beta chain) was observed in a study of radiation and T cells in renal cell carcinoma. Study-level findings and limits: Top tumor clonotypes rose in blood 2 weeks post-radiation, then contracted.

The sample's time point: blood 4 weeks post-SBRT, at nephrectomy. Indicated treatment: 15 Gy SBRT to primary tumor, nephrectomy 4 weeks later. Concerning this clone itself: Its antigen is currently unknown.

Libraries were prepared by immunoSEQ multiplex PCR; TCRdb keeps only in-frame clonotypes and omits some of them. The sample carries 140,000 to 150,000 clones, around 88% recorded once. V was shortened by 8 bases and J by 1 base, with 15 bases between the two germline ends. Germline V gene data show CDR1 as SGHTA and CDR2 as FQGNSA. The CDR3 runs 15 residues. The TCR originated in a woman in her fifties or sixties with renal cell carcinoma. The sample was blood, taken from a patient whose treatment included radiotherapy and nephrectomy. V is TRBV7-2 and J is TRBJ1-5; tentative D call: TRBD1 (6 bases). CDR3 sequence: CASRPGGWSNQPQHF. CDR3 coding DNA: TGTGCCAGCCGCCCCGGGGGCTGGAGCAATCAGCCCCAGCATTTT.